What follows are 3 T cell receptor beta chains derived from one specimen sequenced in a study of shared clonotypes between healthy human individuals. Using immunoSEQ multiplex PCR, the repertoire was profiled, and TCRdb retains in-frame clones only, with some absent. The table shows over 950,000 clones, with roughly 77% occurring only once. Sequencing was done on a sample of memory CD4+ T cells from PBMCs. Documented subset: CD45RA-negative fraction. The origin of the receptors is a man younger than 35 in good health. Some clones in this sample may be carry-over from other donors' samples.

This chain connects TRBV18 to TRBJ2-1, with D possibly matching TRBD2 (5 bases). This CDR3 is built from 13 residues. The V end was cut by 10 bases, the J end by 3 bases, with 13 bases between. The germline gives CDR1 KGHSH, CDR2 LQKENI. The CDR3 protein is CATRAGIYNEQFF. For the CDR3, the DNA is TGTGCCACAAGGGCGGGCATCTACAATGAGCAGTTCTTC.

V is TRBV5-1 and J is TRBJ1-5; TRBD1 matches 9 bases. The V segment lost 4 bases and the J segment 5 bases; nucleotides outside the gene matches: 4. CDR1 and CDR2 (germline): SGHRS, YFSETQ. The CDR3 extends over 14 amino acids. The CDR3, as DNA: TGCGCCAGCAGCCGGACAGGGGAAGATCAGCCCCAGCATTTT. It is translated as CASSRTGEDQPQHF.

The chain's CDR3 is CASSFPGQWNYEQYF. DNA for the CDR3: TGTGCCAGCAGTTTCCCAGGACAGTGGAACTACGAGCAGTACTTC. The J gene is TRBJ2-7, the V gene TRBV28, with D possibly matching TRBD1 (6 bases). The CDR3 has 15 residues. Trimming took off 3 bases at V and 3 bases at J, with 15 bases between the two ends. Germline-derived CDR1 and CDR2 are MDHEN and SYDVKM.